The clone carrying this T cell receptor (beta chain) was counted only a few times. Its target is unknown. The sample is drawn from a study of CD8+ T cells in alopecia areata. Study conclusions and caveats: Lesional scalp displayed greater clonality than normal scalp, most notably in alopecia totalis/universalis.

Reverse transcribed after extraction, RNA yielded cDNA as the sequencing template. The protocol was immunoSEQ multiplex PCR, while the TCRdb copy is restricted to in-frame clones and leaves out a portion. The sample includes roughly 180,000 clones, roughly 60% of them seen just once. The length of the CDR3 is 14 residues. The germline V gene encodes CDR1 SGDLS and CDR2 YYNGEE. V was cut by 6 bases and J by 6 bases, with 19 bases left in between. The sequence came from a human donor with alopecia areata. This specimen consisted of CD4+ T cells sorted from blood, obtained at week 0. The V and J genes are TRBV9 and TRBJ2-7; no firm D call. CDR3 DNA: TGTGCCAGCACCGCGACAAGCTTCGGTGGCGAGCAGTACTTC. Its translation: CASTATSFGGEQYF.